This T cell receptor (beta chain) was captured by sequencing in a study of shared clonotypes between healthy human individuals (TCRdb year 2020). About the study as a whole: The cohort comprised a couple of women and a few men aged 18 to 49 years. For each donor, CD4 naive and CD4 memory were each run on three plates, CD8 naive on two plates, and CD8 memory on one plate. Blood TCR repertoires of about 5 healthy adults were deeply sequenced to estimate repertoire size and the extent of clonotype sharing between individuals. Libraries were prepared and TCR repertoires were sequenced by different laboratories using diverse techniques, in order to increase sequencing depth and limit assay-specific biases. Leukapheresis yielded between about 0.85 and 10 billion PBMCs per donor. What the study reported, not specific to this receptor: Sharing across a few donors was observed for around 5% of naive CD4, less than 4% of naive CD8, over 2% of memory CD4, and around 0.42% of memory CD8 clonotypes. Because the study included a small number of donors, the genetic and exposure-history diversity represented was limited. Compared with non-shared clonotypes, the clonotypes found in all four sorted-subset donors had higher generation probabilities. Even with the large sequencing depth, rarefaction of the sorted-subset datasets indicated that sequencing was incomplete. Naive subsets generally had larger estimated clonotype richness than memory subsets. Sampling was restricted to blood, and TCR repertoires in tissue are likely to differ from TCR repertoires in blood. Pairwise subsampling led to the expectation that sequencing depth would affect the degree of clonotype sharing among donors.

In regard to this clone: Its antigen target is currently unknown. No clone much larger than this one lies a single base away; base qualities are absent.

TCR CDR3 regions were amplified from genomic DNA by multiplex PCR using the deep immunoSEQ assay. Extracted genomic DNA from each cell subset was distributed evenly across all wells of several immunoSEQ 96-well plates, and each plate was treated as a replicate. For sorted subsets, approximately 200 ng of genomic DNA, equivalent to 30,000 or so T cell genomes, went into each replicate PCR. Purified libraries were quantified with a Qubit 3.0 fluorometer, sized on a Bioanalyzer 2100, and re-quantified with the KAPA Library Quantification kit. Every immunoSEQ 96-well plate was sequenced on a separate single-read 150-cycle Illumina NextSeq 550 flow cell. Per the authors' processing: Because the immunoSEQ output included only junctional sequences and no quality scores, the filtering could not be the same as the filtering used for full-length reads. To assign V/J genes and CDR3, sequences were annotated against IMGT germline references using PyIR, a Python wrapper for IgBLAST v1.9. Reads were filtered out if the reads had weak V/J assignments (E-value above 1e-6), no CDR3, stop codons, out-of-frame junctions, or ambiguous translated residues. A V3J clonotype was defined by an identical inferred V gene, J gene, and CDR3 amino acid sequence. The percentage overlap between two repertoires was calculated by dividing the number of shared unique clonotypes by the size of the smaller repertoire. Three approaches were used to assess repertoire richness: RTK rarefaction, the Chao1 estimator, and Recon v2.1 estimates of unobserved clonotypes. OLGA was used to compute generation probabilities for all TCRbeta clonotypes that the gDNA method yielded from a few donors. This immuneACCESS table, as held by TCRdb, lists in-frame sequences with V and J called but not all clones. Of the missing ones, under half trace to an unresolved V gene in checked studies; the others have no known cause. The DNA was the basis for D and trimming; V, J and clone size are from that table. Counted in this sample were about 1.5 million clones; roughly 96% of them appeared once. Together, the top ten hold 0.95% to 1.5% of the sample.

The donors were healthy, HIV-negative adults with no recently reported acute infections or vaccinations. Only Caucasian adults living in Nashville, Tennessee, USA were represented among the donors. Magnetic negative selection was used to enrich CD4+ T cells, after which naive cells were positively selected on CD45RA and the negative fraction became the memory subset. Blood was collected by leukapheresis, and PBMCs were isolated by Ficoll-Histopaque density gradient centrifugation and then cryopreserved in liquid nitrogen vapor phase. Analytical flow cytometry was used to check the purity and quantity of each magnetically sorted T cell population. From each sorted fraction, genomic DNA was isolated and quantified by UV absorbance on a Nanodrop 2000c. There are 16 amino acids in the CDR3, from cysteine to phenylalanine inclusive. Just CDR3 DNA is preserved here, 48 bases in frame from base 1. From the germline V gene, CDR1 is MDHEN and CDR2 is SYDVKM. V loses 6 bases at its end and J loses 6 bases; junction bases beyond the gene matches: 14.

The sequenced material came from naive CD4+ T cells sorted from blood. The cell subset or site label on this specimen signifies: CD45RA+ positively selected. This clonotype was sampled from a man in his thirties or forties in good health. The V and J segments used are TRBV28 and TRBJ1-5; TRBD1 matches 7 bases in the middle. The CDR3 region reads CASSWGQRETSQPQHF. At the DNA level, the sequence is TGTGCCAGCAGCTGGGGACAGAGAGAGACTAGTCAGCCCCAGCATTTT.